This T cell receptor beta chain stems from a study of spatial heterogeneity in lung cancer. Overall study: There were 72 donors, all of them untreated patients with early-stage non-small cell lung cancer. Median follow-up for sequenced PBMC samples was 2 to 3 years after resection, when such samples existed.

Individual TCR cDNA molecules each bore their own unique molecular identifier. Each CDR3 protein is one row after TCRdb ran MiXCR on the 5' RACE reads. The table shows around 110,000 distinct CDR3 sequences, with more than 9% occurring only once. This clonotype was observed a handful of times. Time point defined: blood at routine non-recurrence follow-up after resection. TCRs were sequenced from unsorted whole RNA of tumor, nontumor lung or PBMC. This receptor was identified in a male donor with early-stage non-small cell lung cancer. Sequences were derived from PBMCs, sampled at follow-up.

CDR3 DNA sequence: TGTGCCAGCAGCCGTCAAGGGGCGACCGGGGAGCTGTTTTTT. Residues: CASSRQGATGELFF. V gene TRBV14 combines with J gene TRBJ2-2; a possible D gene is TRBD1 (5 bases). V lost 4 bases to trimming and J lost 5 bases, with 11 bases between them. CDR1 is SGHDN and CDR2 is FVKESK in the germline V gene. The CDR3 is made up of 14 amino acids.